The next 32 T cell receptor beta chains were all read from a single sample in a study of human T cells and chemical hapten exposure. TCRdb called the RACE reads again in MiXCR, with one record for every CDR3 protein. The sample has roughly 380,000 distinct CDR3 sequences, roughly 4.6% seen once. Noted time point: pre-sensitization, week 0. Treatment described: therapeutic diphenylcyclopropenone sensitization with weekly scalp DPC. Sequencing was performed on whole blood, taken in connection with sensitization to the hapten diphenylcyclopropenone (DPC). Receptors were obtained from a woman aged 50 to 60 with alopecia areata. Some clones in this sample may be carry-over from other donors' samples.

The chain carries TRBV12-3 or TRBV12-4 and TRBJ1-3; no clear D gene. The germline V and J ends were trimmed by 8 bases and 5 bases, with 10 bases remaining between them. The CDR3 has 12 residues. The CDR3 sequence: CASGVTRNTIYF. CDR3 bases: TGTGCCAGCGGTGTCACTCGAAACACCATATATTTT.

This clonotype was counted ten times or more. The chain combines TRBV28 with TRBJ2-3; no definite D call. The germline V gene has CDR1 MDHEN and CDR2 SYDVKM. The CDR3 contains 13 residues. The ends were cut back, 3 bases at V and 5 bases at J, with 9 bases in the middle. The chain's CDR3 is CASSFMDEDTQYF. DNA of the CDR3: TGTGCCAGCAGTTTCATGGACGAAGATACGCAGTATTTT.

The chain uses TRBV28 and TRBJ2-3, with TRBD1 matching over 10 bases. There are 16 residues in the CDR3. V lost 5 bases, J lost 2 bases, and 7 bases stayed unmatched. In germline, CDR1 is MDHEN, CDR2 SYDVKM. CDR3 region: CASSPGQGGITDTQYF. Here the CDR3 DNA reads TGTGCCAGCAGTCCCGGACAGGGGGGGATCACAGATACGCAGTATTTT.

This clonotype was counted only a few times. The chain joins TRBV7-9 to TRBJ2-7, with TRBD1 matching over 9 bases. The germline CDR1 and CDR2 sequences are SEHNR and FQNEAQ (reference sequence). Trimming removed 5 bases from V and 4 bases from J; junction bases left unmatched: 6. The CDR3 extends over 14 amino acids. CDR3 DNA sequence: TGTGCCAGCAGCGTCTGGGACAGGGATTACGAGCAGTACTTC. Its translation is CASSVWDRDYEQYF.

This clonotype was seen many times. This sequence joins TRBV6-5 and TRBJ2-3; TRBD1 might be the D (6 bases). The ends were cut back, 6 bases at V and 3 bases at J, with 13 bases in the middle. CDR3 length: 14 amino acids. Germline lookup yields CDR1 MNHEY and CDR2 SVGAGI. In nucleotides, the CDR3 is TGTGCCAGCAGGCCCTGGACAGAGACAGATACGCAGTATTTT. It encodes CASRPWTETDTQYF.

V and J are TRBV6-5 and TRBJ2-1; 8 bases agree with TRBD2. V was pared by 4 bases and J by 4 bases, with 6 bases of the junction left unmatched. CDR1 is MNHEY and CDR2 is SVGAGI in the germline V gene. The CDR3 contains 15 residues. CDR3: CASSWDPGGYNEQFF. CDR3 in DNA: TGTGCCAGCAGTTGGGACCCGGGAGGGTACAATGAGCAGTTCTTC.

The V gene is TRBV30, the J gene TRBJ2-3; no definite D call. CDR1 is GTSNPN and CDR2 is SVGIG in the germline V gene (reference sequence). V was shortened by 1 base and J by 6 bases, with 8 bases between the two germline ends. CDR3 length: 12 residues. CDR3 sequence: CAWSESTDTQYF. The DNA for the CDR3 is TGTGCCTGGAGTGAGTCTACTGATACGCAGTATTTT.

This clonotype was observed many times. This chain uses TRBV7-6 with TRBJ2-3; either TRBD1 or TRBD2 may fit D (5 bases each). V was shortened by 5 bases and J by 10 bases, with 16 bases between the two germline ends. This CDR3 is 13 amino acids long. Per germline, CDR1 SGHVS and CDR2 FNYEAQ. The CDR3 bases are TGTGCCAGCAGCCCAGGGACCCCAAGTGCGCAGTATTTT. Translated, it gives CASSPGTPSAQYF.

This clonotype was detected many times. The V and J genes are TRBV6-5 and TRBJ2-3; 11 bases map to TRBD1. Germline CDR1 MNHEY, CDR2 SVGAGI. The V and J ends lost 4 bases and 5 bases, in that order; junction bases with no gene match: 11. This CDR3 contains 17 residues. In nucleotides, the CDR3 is TGTGCCAGCAGTTTAACTGGGACAGGGGGTACGGGAGATACGCAGTATTTT. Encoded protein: CASSLTGTGGTGDTQYF.

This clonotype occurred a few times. This chain's CDR3 is CASAQGDLGPYEQYF. CDR3 in DNA: TGTGCCAGCGCACAGGGGGACCTGGGGCCTTACGAGCAGTACTTC. The genes are TRBV27 and TRBJ2-7; 8 positions match TRBD1. The germline CDR1 and CDR2 sequences are MNHEY and SMNVEV (reference sequence). Unmatched junction bases numbered 13, after V lost 8 bases and J lost 4 bases. The CDR3 is 15 amino acids.

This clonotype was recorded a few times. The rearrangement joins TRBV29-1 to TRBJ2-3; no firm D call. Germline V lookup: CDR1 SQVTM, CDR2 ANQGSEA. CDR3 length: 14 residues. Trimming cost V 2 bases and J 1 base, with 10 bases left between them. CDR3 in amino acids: CSVEPVHRTDTQYF. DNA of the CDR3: TGCAGCGTTGAACCGGTACACCGCACAGATACGCAGTATTTT.

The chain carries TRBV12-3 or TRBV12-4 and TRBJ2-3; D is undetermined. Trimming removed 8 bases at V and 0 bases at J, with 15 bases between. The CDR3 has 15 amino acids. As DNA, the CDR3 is TGTGCCAGCGTCCTTAGGCTTTTCAGCACAGATACGCAGTATTTT. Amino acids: CASVLRLFSTDTQYF.

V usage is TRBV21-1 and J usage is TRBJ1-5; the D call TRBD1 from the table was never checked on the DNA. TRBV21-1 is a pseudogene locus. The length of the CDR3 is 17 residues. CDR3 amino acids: CASSKDLLDRGNQPQHF. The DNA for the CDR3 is TGTGCCAGCAGCAAAGATCTCCTTGACAGGGGGAATCAGCCCCAGCATTTT.

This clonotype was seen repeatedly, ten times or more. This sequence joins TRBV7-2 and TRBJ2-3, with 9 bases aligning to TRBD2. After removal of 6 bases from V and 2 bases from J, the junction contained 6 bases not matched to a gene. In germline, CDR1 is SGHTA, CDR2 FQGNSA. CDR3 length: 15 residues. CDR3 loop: CASRRTSVPTDTQYF. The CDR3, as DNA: TGTGCCAGCAGGAGGACTAGCGTACCCACAGATACGCAGTATTTT.

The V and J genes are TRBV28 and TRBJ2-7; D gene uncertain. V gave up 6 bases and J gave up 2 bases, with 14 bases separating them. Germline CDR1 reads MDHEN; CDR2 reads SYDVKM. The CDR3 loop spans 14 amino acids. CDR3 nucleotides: TGTGCCAGCAGGCCACAGCGAGTCCCCTACGAGCAGTACTTC. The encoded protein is CASRPQRVPYEQYF.

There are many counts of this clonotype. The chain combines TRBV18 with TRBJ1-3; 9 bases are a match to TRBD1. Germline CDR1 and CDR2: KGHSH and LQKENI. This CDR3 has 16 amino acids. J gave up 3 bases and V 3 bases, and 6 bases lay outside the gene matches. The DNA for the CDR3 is TGTGCCAGCTCACCCACGAACAGGGGGCTTGGAAACACCATATATTTT. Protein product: CASSPTNRGLGNTIYF.

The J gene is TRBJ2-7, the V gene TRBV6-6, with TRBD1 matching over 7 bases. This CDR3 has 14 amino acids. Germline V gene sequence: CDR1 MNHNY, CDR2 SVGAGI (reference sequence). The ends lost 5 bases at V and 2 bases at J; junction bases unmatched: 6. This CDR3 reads CASSTGTVTYEQYF. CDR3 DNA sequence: TGTGCCAGCAGTACAGGGACAGTGACCTACGAGCAGTACTTC.

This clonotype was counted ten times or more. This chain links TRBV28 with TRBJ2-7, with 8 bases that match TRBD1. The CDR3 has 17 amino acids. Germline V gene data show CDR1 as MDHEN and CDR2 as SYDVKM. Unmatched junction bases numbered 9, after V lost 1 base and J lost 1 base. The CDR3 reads CASSLSRTGMGSYEQYF. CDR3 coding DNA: TGTGCCAGCAGTTTATCCAGGACAGGGATGGGATCCTACGAGCAGTACTTC.

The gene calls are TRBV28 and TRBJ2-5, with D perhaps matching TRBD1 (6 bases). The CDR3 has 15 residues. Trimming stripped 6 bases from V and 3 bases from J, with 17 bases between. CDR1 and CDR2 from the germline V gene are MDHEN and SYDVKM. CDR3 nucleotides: TGTGCCAGCAGCCCAATGGAGCCAGGGGAAGAGACCCAGTACTTC. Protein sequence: CASSPMEPGEETQYF. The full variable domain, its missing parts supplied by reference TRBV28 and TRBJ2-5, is DVKVTQSSRYLVKRTGEKVFLECVQDMDHENMFWYRQDPGLGLRLIYFSYDVKMKEKGDIPEGYSVSREKKERFSLILESASTNQTSMYLCASSPMEPGEETQYFGPGTRLLVL.

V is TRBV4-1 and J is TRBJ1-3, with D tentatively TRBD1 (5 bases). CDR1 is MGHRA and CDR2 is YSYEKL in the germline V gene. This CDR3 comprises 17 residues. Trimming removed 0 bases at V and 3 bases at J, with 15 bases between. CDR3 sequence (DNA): TGCGCCAGCAGCCAAGATGGGCATGGGGCGCTTGGAAACACCATATATTTT. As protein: CASSQDGHGALGNTIYF.

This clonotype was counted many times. In nucleotides, the CDR3 is TGCGCCAGCAGTATCGGGTCAAATGAGCAGTTCTTC. It codes for CASSIGSNEQFF. This sequence joins TRBV10-1 and TRBJ2-1, with D unresolved. This CDR3 comprises 12 residues. Per the germline V gene, CDR1 is WNHNN and CDR2 is SYGVQD (reference sequence). Trimming took off 5 bases at V and 7 bases at J, with 9 bases between the two ends.

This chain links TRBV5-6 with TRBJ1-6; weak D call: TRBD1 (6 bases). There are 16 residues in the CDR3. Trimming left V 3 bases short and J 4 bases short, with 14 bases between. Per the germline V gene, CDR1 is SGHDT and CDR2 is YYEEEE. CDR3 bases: TGTGCCAGCAGCTGGGACCGGGACATATATAATTCACCCCTCCACTTT. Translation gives CASSWDRDIYNSPLHF.

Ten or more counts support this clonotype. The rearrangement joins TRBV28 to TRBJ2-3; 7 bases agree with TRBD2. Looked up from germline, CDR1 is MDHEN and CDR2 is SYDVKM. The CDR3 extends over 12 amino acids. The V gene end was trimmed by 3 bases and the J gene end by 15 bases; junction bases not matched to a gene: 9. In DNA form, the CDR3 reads TGTGCCAGCAGTTTTAGGACTAGAAGTCACTATTTT. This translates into CASSFRTRSHYF.

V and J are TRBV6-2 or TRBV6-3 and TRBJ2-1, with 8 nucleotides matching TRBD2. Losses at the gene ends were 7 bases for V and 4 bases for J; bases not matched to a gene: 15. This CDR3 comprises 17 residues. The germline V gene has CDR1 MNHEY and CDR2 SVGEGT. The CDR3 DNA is TGTGCCAGCACTTTTATGGAGCACATAGCGGGATACAATGAGCAGTTCTTC. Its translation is CASTFMEHIAGYNEQFF.

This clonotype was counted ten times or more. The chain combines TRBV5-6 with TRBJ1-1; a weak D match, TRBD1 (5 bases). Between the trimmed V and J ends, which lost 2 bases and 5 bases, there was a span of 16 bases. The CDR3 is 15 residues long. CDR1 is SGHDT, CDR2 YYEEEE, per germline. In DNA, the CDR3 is TGTGCCAGCAGCTTTGGGCAGGGAGGAGGAACTGAAGCTTTCTTT. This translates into CASSFGQGGGTEAFF.

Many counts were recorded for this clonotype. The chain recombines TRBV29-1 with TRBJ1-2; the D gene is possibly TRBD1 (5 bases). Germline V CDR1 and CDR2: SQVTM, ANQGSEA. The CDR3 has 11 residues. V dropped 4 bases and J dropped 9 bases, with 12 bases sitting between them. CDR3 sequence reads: CSVVGDGRYTF. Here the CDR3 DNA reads TGCAGCGTTGTCGGGGACGGACGCTACACCTTC.

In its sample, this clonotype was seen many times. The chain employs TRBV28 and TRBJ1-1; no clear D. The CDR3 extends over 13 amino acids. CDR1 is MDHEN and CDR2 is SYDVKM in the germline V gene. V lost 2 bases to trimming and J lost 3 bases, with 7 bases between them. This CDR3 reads CASSLVSHTEAFF. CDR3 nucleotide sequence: TGTGCCAGCAGTTTAGTGTCCCACACTGAAGCTTTCTTT.

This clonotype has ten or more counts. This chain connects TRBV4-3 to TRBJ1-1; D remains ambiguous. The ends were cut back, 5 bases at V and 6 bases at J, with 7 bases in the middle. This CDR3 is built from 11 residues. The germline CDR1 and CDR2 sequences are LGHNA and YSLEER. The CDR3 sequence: CASSYKSEAFF. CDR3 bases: TGCGCCAGCAGCTATAAGTCTGAAGCTTTCTTT.

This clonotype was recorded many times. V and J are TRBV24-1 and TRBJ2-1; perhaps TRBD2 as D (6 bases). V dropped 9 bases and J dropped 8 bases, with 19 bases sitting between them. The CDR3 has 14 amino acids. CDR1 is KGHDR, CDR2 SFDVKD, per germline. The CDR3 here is CATSRGSTGDEQFF. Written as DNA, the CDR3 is TGTGCCACCTCGCGGGGAAGTACCGGCGATGAGCAGTTCTTC.

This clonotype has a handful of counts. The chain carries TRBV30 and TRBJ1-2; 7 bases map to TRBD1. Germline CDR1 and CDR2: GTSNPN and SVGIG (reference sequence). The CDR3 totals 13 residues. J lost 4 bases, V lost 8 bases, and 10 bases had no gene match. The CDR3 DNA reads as TGTGCCCTGGCCGTAGGGGGCGGCTATGGCTACACCTTC. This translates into CALAVGGGYGYTF.

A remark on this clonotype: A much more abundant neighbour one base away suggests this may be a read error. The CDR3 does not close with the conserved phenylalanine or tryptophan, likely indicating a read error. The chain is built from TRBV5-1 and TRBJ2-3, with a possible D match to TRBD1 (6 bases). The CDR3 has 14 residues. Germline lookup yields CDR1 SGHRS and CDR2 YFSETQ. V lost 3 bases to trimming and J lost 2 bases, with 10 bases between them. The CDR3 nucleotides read TGCGCCAGCAGCTCACAGGGAAACACAGATACGCAGTATTTA. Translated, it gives CASSSQGNTDTQYL.

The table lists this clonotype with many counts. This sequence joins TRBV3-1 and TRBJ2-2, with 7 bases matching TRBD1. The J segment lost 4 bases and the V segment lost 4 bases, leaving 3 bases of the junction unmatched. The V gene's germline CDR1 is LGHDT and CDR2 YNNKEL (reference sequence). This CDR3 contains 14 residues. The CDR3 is CASSRGTVTGELFF. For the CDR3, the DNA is TGTGCCAGCAGCCGTGGGACAGTCACCGGGGAGCTGTTTTTT.